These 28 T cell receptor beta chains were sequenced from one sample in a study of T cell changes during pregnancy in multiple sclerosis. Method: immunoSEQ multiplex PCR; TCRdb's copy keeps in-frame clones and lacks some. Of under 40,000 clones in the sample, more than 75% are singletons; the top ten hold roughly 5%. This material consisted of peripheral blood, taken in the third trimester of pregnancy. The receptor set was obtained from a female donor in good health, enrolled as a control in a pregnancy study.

In DNA form, the CDR3 reads TGTGCCAGCAGCGTAGCTCTGTGGGAGGGCCATGAGCAGTTCTTC. Translating gives CASSVALWEGHEQFF. The genes are TRBV9 and TRBJ2-1; 7 bases are a match to TRBD2. This CDR3 is built from 15 residues. Germline V gene lookup returns CDR1 SGDLS and CDR2 YYNGEE. V trimming: 0 bases; J trimming: 8 bases; junction bases outside the gene matches: 8.

The CDR3 DNA reads TGTGCCACCAGCAGAGATGGGCCTAGCGAGCAGTTCTTC. Protein: CATSRDGPSEQFF. V is TRBV15 and J is TRBJ2-1; D possibly corresponds to TRBD2 (5 bases). Per the germline V gene, CDR1 is LNHNV and CDR2 is YYDKDF (reference sequence). The CDR3 contains 13 residues. V was pared by 0 bases and J by 10 bases, with 10 bases between.

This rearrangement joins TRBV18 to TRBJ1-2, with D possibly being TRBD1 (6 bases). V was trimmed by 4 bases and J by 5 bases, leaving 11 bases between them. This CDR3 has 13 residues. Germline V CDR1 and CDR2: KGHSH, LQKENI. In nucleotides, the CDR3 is TGTGCCAGCTCACAGGGGACATTGTATGGCTACACCTTC. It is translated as CASSQGTLYGYTF.

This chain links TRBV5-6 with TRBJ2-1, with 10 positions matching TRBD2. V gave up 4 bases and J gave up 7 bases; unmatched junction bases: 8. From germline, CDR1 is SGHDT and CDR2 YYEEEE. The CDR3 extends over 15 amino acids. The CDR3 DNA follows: TGTGCCAGCAGCCCCGCGGTAGCGGGAGGAAATGAGCAGTTCTTC. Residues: CASSPAVAGGNEQFF. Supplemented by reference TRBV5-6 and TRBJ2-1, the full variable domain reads DAGVTQSPTHLIKTRGQQVTLRCSPKSGHDTVSWYQQALGQGPQFIFQYYEEEERQRGNFPDRFSGHQFPNYSSELNVNALLLGDSALYLCASSPAVAGGNEQFFGPGTRLTVL.

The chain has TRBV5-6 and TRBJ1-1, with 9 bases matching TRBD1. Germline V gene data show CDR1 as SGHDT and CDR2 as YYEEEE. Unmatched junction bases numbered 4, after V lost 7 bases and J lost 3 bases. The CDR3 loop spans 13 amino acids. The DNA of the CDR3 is TGTGCCAGCGGACAGGGGAGGCACACTGAAGCTTTCTTT. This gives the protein CASGQGRHTEAFF.

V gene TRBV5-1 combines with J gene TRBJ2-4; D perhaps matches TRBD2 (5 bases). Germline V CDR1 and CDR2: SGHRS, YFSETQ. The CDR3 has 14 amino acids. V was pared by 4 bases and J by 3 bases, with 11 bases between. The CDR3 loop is CASSGGLYKNIQYF. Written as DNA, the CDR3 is TGCGCCAGCAGCGGAGGTCTATACAAAAACATTCAGTACTTC.

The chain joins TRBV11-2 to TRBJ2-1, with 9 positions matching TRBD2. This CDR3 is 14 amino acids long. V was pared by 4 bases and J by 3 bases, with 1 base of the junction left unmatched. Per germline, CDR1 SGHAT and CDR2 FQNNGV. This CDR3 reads CASSSSGNYNEQFF. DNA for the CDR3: TGTGCCAGCAGCTCTAGCGGGAACTACAATGAGCAGTTCTTC.

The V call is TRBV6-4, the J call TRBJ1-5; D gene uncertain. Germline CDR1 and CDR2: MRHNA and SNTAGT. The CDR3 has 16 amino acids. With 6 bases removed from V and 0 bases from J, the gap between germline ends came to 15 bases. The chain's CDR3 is CASRLEKGDSNQPQHF. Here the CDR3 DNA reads TGTGCCAGCAGGCTTGAGAAGGGAGATAGCAATCAGCCCCAGCATTTT.

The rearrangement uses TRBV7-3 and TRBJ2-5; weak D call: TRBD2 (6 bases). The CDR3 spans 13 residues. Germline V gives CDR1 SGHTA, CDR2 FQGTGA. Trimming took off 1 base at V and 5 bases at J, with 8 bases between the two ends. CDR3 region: CASSLSGVETQYF. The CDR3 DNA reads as TGTGCCAGCAGCTTAAGCGGGGTGGAGACCCAGTACTTC. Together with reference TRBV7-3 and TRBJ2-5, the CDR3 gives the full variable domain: GAGVSQTPSNKVTEKGKYVELRCDPISGHTALYWYRQSLGQGPEFLIYFQGTGAADDSGLPNDRFFAVRPEGSVSTLKIQRTERGDSAVYLCASSLSGVETQYFGPGTRLLVL.

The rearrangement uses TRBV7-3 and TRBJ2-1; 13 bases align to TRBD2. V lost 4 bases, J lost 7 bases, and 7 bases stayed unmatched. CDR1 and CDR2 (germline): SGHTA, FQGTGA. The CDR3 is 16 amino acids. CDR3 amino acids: CASSSGLAGVGNEQFF. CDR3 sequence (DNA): TGTGCCAGCAGCTCCGGACTAGCGGGAGTGGGGAATGAGCAGTTCTTC. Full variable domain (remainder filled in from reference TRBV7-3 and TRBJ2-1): GAGVSQTPSNKVTEKGKYVELRCDPISGHTALYWYRQSLGQGPEFLIYFQGTGAADDSGLPNDRFFAVRPEGSVSTLKIQRTERGDSAVYLCASSSGLAGVGNEQFFGPGTRLTVL.

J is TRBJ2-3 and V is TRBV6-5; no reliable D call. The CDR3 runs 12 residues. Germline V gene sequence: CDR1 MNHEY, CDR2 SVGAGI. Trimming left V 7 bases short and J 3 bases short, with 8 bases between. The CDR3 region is CASNQNTDTQYF. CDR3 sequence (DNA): TGTGCCAGCAACCAGAATACAGATACGCAGTATTTT.

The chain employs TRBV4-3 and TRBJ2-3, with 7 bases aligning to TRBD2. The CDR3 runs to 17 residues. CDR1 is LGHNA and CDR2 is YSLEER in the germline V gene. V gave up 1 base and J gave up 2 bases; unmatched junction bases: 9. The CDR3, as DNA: TGCGCCAGCAGCCAAGGAGGTGGCGGGGGATCCACAGATACGCAGTATTTT. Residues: CASSQGGGGGSTDTQYF.

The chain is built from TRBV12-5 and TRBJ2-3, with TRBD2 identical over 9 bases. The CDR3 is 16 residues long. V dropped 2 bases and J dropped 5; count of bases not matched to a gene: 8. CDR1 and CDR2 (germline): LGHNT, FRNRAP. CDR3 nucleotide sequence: TGTGCTAGTGGTTTGATCCTAGCGGGGTCGGTAGATACGCAGTATTTT. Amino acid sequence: CASGLILAGSVDTQYF.

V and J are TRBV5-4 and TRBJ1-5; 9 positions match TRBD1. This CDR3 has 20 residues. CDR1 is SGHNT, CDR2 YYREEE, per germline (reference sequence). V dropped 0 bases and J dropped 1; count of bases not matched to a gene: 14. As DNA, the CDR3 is TGTGCCAGCAGCTTGGAACAGGGGGCACGGCGAAACGTCAGCAATCAGCCCCAGCATTTT. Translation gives CASSLEQGARRNVSNQPQHF.

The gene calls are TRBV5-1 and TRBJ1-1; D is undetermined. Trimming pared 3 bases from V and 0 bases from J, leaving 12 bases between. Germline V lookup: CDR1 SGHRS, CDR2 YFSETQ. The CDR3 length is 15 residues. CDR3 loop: CASSSRPGLNTEAFF. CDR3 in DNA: TGCGCCAGCAGCTCCCGGCCGGGATTGAACACTGAAGCTTTCTTT.

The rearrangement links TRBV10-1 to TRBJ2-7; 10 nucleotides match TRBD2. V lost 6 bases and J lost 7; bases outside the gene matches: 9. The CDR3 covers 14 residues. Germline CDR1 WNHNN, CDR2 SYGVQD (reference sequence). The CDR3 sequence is CASRASGLATEQYF. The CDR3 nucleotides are TGCGCCAGCAGAGCCTCGGGACTAGCGACGGAGCAGTACTTC.

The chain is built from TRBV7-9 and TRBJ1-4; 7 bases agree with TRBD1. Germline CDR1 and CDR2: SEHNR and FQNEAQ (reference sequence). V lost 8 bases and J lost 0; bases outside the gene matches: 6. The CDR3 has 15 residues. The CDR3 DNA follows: TGTGCCAGCCGAGGACAGGACGCAACTAATGAAAAACTGTTTTTT. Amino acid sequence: CASRGQDATNEKLFF.

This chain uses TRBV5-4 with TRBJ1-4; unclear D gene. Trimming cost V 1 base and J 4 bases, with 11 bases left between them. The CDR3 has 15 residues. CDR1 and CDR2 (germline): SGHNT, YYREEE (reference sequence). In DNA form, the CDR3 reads TGTGCCAGCAGCTTGAATTCAGTCCTTAATGAAAAACTGTTTTTT. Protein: CASSLNSVLNEKLFF. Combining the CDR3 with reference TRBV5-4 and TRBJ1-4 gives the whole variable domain ETGVTQSPTHLIKTRGQQVTLRCSSQSGHNTVSWYQQALGQGPQFIFQYYREEENGRGNFPPRFSGLQFPNYSSELNVNALELDDSALYLCASSLNSVLNEKLFFGSGTQLSVL.

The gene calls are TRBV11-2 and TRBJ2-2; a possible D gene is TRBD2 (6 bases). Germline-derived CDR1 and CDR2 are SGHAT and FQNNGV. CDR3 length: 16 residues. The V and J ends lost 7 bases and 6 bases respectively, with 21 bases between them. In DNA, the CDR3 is TGTGCCAGCACCCTTTGGACTACCCGCAGTTCCGGGGAGCTGTTTTTT. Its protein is CASTLWTTRSSGELFF.

The CDR3 here is CASSLASGGTEAFF. The CDR3 region has the DNA TGTGCCAGCAGCTTAGCGTCGGGAGGGACTGAAGCTTTCTTT. The rearrangement links TRBV7-9 to TRBJ1-1; D is undetermined. This CDR3 is built from 14 residues. Trimming left V 0 bases short and J 5 bases short, with 10 bases between. CDR1 and CDR2 from the germline V gene are SEHNR and FQNEAQ (reference sequence). Supplemented by reference TRBV7-9 and TRBJ1-1, the full variable domain reads DTGVSQNPRHKITKRGQNVTFRCDPISEHNRLYWYRQTLGQGPEFLTYFQNEAQLEKSRLLSDRFSAERPKGSFSTLEIQRTEQGDSAMYLCASSLASGGTEAFFGQGTRLTVV.

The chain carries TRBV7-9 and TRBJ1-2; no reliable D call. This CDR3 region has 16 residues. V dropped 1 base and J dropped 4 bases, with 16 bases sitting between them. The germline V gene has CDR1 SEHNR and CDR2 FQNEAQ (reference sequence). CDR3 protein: CASSLGPGSSSYGYTF. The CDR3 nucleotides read TGTGCCAGCAGCTTAGGCCCAGGCTCGTCGTCCTATGGCTACACCTTC. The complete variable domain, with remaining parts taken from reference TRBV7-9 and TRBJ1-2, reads DTGVSQNPRHKITKRGQNVTFRCDPISEHNRLYWYRQTLGQGPEFLTYFQNEAQLEKSRLLSDRFSAERPKGSFSTLEIQRTEQGDSAMYLCASSLGPGSSSYGYTFGSGTRLTVV.

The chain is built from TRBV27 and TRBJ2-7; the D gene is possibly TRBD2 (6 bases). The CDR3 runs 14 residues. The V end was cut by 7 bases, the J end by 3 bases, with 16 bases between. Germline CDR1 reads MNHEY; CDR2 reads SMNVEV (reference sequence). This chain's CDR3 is CASTGGGPFYEQYF. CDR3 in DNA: TGTGCCAGCACGGGCGGAGGGCCCTTCTACGAGCAGTACTTC.

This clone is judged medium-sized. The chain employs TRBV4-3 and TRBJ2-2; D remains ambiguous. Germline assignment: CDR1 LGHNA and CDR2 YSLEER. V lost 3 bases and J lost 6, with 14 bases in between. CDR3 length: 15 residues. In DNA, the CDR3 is TGCGCCAGCAGCCATGGTGGTAGAGTATCCGGGGAGCTGTTTTTT. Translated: CASSHGGRVSGELFF.

The CDR3 region has the DNA TGCGCCAGCAATCCGGGACAGGGGAAAGAGACCCAGTACTTC. Translation gives CASNPGQGKETQYF. This chain connects TRBV5-1 to TRBJ2-5; 10 bases match TRBD1. The CDR3 covers 14 residues. The J segment lost 3 bases and the V segment lost 6 bases, leaving 5 bases of the junction unmatched. In germline, CDR1 is SGHRS, CDR2 YFSETQ. Together with reference TRBV5-1 and TRBJ2-5, the CDR3 gives the full variable domain: KAGVTQTPRYLIKTRGQQVTLSCSPISGHRSVSWYQQTPGQGLQFLFEYFSETQRNKGNFPGRFSGRQFSNSRSEMNVSTLELGDSALYLCASNPGQGKETQYFGPGTRLLVL.

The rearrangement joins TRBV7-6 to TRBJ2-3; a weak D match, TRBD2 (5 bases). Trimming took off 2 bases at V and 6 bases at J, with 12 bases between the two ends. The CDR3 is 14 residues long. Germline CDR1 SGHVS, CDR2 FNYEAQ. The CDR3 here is CASSLSGSYDTQYF. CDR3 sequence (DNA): TGTGCCAGCAGCTTATCTGGGAGTTATGATACGCAGTATTTT.

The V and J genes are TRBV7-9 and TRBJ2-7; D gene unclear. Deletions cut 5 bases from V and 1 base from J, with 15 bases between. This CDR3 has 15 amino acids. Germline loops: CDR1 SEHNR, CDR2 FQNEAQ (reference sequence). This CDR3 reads CASSPPDYGSYEQYF. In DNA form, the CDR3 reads TGTGCCAGCAGCCCCCCAGATTATGGTTCCTACGAGCAGTACTTC. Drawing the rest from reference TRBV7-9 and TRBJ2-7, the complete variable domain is DTGVSQNPRHKITKRGQNVTFRCDPISEHNRLYWYRQTLGQGPEFLTYFQNEAQLEKSRLLSDRFSAERPKGSFSTLEIQRTEQGDSAMYLCASSPPDYGSYEQYFGPGTRLTVT.

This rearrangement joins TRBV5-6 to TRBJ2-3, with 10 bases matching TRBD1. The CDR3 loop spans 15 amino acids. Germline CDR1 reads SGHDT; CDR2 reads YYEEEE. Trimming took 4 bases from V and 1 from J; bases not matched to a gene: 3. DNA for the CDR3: TGTGCCAGCAGCCGGGGGACAGGGGGCACAGATACGCAGTATTTT. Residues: CASSRGTGGTDTQYF.

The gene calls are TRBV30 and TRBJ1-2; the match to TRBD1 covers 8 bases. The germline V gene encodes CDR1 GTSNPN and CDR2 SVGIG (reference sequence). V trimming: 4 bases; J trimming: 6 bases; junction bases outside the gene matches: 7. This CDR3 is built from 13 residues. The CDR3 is CAWMGAGGNGYTF. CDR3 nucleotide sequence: TGTGCCTGGATGGGGGCAGGGGGCAATGGCTACACCTTC.